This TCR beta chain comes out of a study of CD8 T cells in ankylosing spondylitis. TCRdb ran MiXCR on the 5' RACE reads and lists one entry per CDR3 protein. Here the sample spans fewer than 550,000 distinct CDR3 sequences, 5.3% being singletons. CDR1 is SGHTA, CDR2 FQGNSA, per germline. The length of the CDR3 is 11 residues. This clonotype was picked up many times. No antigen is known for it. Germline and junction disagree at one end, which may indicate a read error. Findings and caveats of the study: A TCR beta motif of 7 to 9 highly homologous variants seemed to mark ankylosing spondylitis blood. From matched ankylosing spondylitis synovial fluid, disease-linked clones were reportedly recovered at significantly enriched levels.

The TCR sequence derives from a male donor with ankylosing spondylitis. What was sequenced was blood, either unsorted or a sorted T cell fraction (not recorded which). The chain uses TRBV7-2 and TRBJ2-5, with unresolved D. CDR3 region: CASSFAETQYF. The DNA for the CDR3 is TGCGCCAGCAGCTTTGCAGAGACCCAGTACTTC.